Listed below are T cell receptor beta chains from one sample, sequenced in a study of blood T cell repertoires in COVID-19. This table comes from immunoSEQ multiplex PCR, and its TCRdb copy is limited to in-frame clones, with some not included. The table shows 200,000 to 300,000 clones, with about 86% occurring only once. Sequenced sample: PBMCs or T cells enriched from blood (not recorded which). The receptors here all came from a woman between 35 and 50 years old with acute COVID-19. Each CDR3 is given without its conserved first and last residue. Some rows mark clone size as missing; the rest say once, few, many or name a class of expanded clone.

TRBV7-9	NA	TRBJ2-2	ASRLGLAGTGELF
TRBV12-3/TRBV12-4	NA	TRBJ2-1	ASRKGDNEQF
TRBV6-5	NA	TRBJ2-1	ASSPTAYNEQF
TRBV11-2	once	TRBJ2-7	ASSSRDSSEQY
TRBV5-4	NA	TRBJ2-1	ASSWDRSSYNEQF
TRBV2	NA	TRBJ2-3	ASLGEGLPDTQY
TRBV25-1	NA	TRBJ1-4	ASSALDREGEKLF
TRBV6-5	NA	TRBJ1-2	ASSPHRDGYT
TRBV24-1	NA	TRBJ1-1	ATGTGGATF
TRBV7-9	NA	TRBJ2-3	ASSYRLAGITDTQY
TRBV19	NA	TRBJ2-1	ASSIGREVNEQF
TRBV9	NA	TRBJ2-1	ASNSAGGPTNEQF
TRBV5-4	NA	TRBJ2-2	ASSRDSYTGELF
TRBV18	once	TRBJ1-1	ASSPTGGNTEAF
TRBV6-6	NA	TRBJ2-3	ASGLARSADTQY
TRBV19	NA	TRBJ1-2	ASSTLSGRQGERGYT
TRBV27	NA	TRBJ2-7	ASSFTGVNSYEQY
TRBV29-1	NA	TRBJ2-1	SVVRGPNEQF
TRBV5-3	NA	TRBJ2-2	ARSRPPTSGRVSGELF
TRBV6-4	NA	TRBJ2-1	ASSDDLAGDSEQF
TRBV29-1	NA	TRBJ1-1	SVTSGAAKAF
TRBV20-1	NA	TRBJ2-1	SASPGTSSSNEQF
TRBV7-9	NA	TRBJ1-1	ASSEWTGDGQAF
TRBV6-5	NA	TRBJ1-6	ASSGIKYNSPLH
TRBV5-1	NA	TRBJ1-1	ASSRQGHTEAF
TRBV28	NA	TRBJ2-7	ATEGMAGAGEQY
TRBV10-1	many	TRBJ2-7	ASSDGLAGGIYEQY